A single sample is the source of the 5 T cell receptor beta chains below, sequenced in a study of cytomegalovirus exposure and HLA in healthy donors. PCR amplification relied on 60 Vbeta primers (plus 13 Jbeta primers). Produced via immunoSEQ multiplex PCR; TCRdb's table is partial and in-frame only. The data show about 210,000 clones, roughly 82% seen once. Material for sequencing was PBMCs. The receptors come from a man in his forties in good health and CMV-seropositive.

In DNA form, the CDR3 reads TGCAGCGTGAACCTAGCGGGAGGATCCTACGAGCAGTACTTC. Translating it yields CSVNLAGGSYEQYF. The chain carries TRBV29-1 and TRBJ2-7, with 11 nucleotides matching TRBD2. Germline V gene sequence: CDR1 SQVTM, CDR2 ANQGSEA. CDR3 length: 14 residues. J lost 1 base, V lost 6 bases, and 5 bases had no gene match.

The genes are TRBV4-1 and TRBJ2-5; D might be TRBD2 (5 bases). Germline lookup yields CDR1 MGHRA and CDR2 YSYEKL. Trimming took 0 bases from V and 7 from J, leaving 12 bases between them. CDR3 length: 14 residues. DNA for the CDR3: TGCGCCAGCAGCCAAGATCCGGTGGGGAGGACCCAGTACTTC. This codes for CASSQDPVGRTQYF.

Here the CDR3 DNA reads TGTGCCAGCAGTGTTCAAATGAACACTGAAGCTTTCTTT. Amino acid sequence: CASSVQMNTEAFF. The chain couples TRBV6-1 to TRBJ1-1; no clear D gene. The CDR3 consists of 13 residues. The germline V gene has CDR1 MNHNS and CDR2 SASEGT. V lost 4 bases to trimming and J lost 0 bases, with 6 bases between them.

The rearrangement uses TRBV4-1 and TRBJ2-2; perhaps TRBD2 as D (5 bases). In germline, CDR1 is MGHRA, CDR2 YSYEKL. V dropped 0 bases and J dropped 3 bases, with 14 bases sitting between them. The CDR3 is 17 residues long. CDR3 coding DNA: TGCGCCAGCAGCCAAGAAGTGAACGGGATGGACACCGGGGAGCTGTTTTTT. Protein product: CASSQEVNGMDTGELFF.

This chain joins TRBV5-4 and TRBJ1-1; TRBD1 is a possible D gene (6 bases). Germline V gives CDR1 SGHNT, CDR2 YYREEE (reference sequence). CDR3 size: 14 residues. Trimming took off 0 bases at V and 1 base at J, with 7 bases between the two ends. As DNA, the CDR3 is TGTGCCAGCAGCTTGGACAGGGAGAACACTGAAGCTTTCTTT. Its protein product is CASSLDRENTEAFF.